The rows below give T cell receptor beta chains drawn from one sample of a study of T-cell memory formation after mild COVID-19. TCRdb analysed the 5' RACE reads with MiXCR anew, one entry per CDR3 protein. The sample records 200,000 to 300,000 distinct CDR3 sequences, less than 20% being singletons. Sequenced sample: PBMCs or a T cell subset sorted from them (not recorded which). These TCRs come from an adult woman who had mild COVID-19 (a few samples of this study predate the infection). Cell type and time point are not known. CDR3s include the opening cysteine and the closing phenylalanine or tryptophan. Each record gives: J gene, V gene, CDR3 protein.

TRBJ2-5,TRBV7-2,CASSSSGEGETQYF
TRBJ2-3,TRBV10-3,CAIKVGGTSTDTQYF
TRBJ2-3,TRBV29-1,CSVARDSGALDTQYF
TRBJ2-1,TRBV5-1,CASSSGESYNEQFF
TRBJ2-7,TRBV12-3/TRBV12-4,CASSNRLAGISYEQYF
TRBJ2-3,TRBV3-1,CASSQEGTGPLQYF
TRBJ2-5,TRBV10-3,CAISESTIPGAQYF
TRBJ2-1,TRBV7-2,CASSLRGQGALYSYNEQFF
TRBJ2-7,TRBV11-2,CASSLVDRFSYEQYF
TRBJ1-1,TRBV20-1,CSARSSGRTYTEAFF
TRBJ2-7,TRBV27,CASGQWGSPVEQYF
TRBJ2-7,TRBV7-2,CASSRTVWYEQYF
TRBJ2-7,TRBV3-1,CASSQVPWGSYEQYF
TRBJ2-3,TRBV5-1,CASSWTGSDTQYF
TRBJ2-3,TRBV20-1,CSPGLAGGPTDTQYF
TRBJ2-1,TRBV24-1,CATGREGNNEQFF
TRBJ2-3,TRBV5-4,CASSLVGQGQYF
TRBJ2-1,TRBV4-2,CASSQDPANEQFF
TRBJ2-7,TRBV3-1,CASSLRGGTNLEQYF
TRBJ2-3,TRBV7-6,CASSLARIDTQYF
TRBJ2-6,TRBV4-1,CASSRSTGGTSGANVLTF
TRBJ2-7,TRBV20-1,CSAKQSTGTYEQYF